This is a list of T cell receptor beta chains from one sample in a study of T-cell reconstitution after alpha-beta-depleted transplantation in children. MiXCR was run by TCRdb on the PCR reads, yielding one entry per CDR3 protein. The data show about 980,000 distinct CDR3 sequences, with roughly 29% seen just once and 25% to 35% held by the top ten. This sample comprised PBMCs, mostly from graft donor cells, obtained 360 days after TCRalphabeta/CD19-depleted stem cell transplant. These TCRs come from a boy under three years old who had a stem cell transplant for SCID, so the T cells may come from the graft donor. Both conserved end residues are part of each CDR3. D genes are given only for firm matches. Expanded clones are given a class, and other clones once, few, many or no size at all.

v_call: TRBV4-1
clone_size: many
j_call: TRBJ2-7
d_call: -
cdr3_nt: TGCGCCAGCAGCCAAGATCCTTATAACTACGAGCAGTACTTC
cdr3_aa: CASSQDPYNYEQYF

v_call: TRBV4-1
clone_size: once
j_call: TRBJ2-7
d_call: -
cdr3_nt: TGCGCCAGCAGCCATAGCAGTTATTCTTCCTACGAGCAGTACTTC
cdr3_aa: CASSHSSYSSYEQYF

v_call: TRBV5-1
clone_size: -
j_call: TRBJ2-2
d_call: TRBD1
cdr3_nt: TGCGCCAGCAGGGGATGGACAGGGGATAACACCGGGGAGCTGTTTTTT
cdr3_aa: CASRGWTGDNTGELFF

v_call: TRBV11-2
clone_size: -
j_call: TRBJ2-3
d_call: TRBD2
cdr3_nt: TGTGCCAGCAGCTTAGGTGCGGGGGATCGAGATACGCAGTATTTT
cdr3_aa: CASSLGAGDRDTQYF

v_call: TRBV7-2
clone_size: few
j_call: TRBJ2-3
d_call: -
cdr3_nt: TGTGCCAGCAGCCAAGTCGGACCACTCGGGGATACGCAGTATTTT
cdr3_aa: CASSQVGPLGDTQYF

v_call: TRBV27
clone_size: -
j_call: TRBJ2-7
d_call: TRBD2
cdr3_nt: TGTGCCAGCAGTCCTCTGGGGGGGACCCCTCTCGAGCAGTACTTC
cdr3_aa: CASSPLGGTPLEQYF

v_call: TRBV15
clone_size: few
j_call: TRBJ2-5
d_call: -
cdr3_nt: TGTGCCACCAGCCCGAAAATGGGCCCGCAAGAGACCCAGTACTTC
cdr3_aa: CATSPKMGPQETQYF

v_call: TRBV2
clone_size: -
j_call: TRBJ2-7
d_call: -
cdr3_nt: TGTGCCAGCACCGATGGTGAAGGGACCTACGAGCAGTACTTC
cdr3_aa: CASTDGEGTYEQYF

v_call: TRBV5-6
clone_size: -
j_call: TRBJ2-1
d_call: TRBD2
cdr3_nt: TGTGCCAGCAGCTTACCGGGACTAGCGTCTTGGGATGAGCAGTTCTTC
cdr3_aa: CASSLPGLASWDEQFF

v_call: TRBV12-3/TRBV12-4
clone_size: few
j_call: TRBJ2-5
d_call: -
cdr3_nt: TGTGCCAGCAGTTTTGGTAGGGGGGTAAATATTATAGAGACCCAGTACTTC
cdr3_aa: CASSFGRGVNIIETQYF

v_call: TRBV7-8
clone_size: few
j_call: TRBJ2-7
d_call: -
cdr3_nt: TGTGCCAGCAGCTTAGCAGTGGGGTCAGCTTCCTACGAGCAGTACTTC
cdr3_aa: CASSLAVGSASYEQYF

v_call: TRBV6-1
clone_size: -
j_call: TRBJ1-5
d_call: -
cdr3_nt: TGTGCCAGCAGTACAAGGTTGGTAGGGGTGGGTCAGCCCCAGCATTTT
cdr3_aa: CASSTRLVGVGQPQHF

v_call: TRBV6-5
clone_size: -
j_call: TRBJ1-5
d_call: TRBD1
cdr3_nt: TGTGCCAGCAGTCCAGGGGGCAAGGGCAATCAGCCCCAGCATTTT
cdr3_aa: CASSPGGKGNQPQHF

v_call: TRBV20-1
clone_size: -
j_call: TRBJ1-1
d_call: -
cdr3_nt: TGCAGTGCTAGACCACGGCTGCGAGACGAAGCTTTCTTT
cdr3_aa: CSARPRLRDEAFF

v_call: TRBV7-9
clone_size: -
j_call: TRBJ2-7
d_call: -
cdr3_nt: TGTGCCAGCAGCTTGATGAAGAGCGAGCAGTACTTC
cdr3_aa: CASSLMKSEQYF

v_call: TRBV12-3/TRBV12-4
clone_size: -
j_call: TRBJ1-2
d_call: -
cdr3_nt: TGTGCCAGCAGTACCGACGGTGGGGGCTACACCTTC
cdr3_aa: CASSTDGGGYTF

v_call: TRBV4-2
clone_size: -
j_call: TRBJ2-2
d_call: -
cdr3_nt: TGTGCCAGCAGCCCGAATAGGGTGAACACCGGGGAGCTGTTTTTT
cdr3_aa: CASSPNRVNTGELFF